Below, 20 T cell receptor beta chains from the same sample are listed, as sequenced in a study of CD4 T cells in relation to SARS-CoV-2 and coronaviruses. Their recognized antigens are unknown. The method was immunoSEQ multiplex PCR; TCRdb's version includes in-frame clones alone and lacks a portion of them. The table includes 35,000 to 50,000 clones, around 80% detected once. The sequenced material came from naive CD4+ T cells from PBMCs, cultured in vitro. Subset: naive CD4+ T cells isolated by negative enrichment. The source of these receptors is an adult with COVID-19.

In DNA, the CDR3 is TGTGCCAGCAGCGTAGCAGGGTCCCACCAAGAGACCCAGTACTTC. Its protein product is CASSVAGSHQETQYF. The rearrangement joins TRBV9 to TRBJ2-5; weak D call: TRBD1 (5 bases). CDR3 length equals 15 residues. The germline V gene has CDR1 SGDLS and CDR2 YYNGEE. V was clipped by 0 bases and J by 0 bases, with 9 bases between them.

The chain uses TRBV28 and TRBJ1-1, with D possibly matching TRBD1 (5 bases). V was shortened by 2 bases and J by 4 bases, with 29 bases between the two germline ends. Germline lookup yields CDR1 MDHEN and CDR2 SYDVKM. This CDR3 region has 20 residues. CDR3 DNA sequence: TGTGCCAGCAGTTTAATTTATTCGGGGATGGGACTCTCCGTGAGCACTGAAGCTTTCTTT. It specifies CASSLIYSGMGLSVSTEAFF.

V is TRBV21-1 and J is TRBJ1-6; the table's D call, TRBD1, was not checked against the DNA. TRBV21-1 corresponds to a pseudogene. The CDR3 runs to 18 residues. CDR3 in amino acids: CASSTRTGGSSYNSPLHF. The CDR3 DNA sequence: TGTGCCAGCAGCACGCGGACAGGGGGTAGCTCCTATAATTCACCCCTCCACTTT.

The chain combines TRBV7-9 with TRBJ1-3, with no clear D. V was cut by 5 bases and J by 1 base, with 18 bases left in between. CDR3 size: 17 residues. From germline, CDR1 is SEHNR and CDR2 FQNEAQ (reference sequence). CDR3: CASSSYPGGRSGNTIYF. The CDR3 region has the DNA TGTGCCAGCAGCAGCTATCCCGGCGGGAGGTCTGGAAACACCATATATTTT.

This sequence joins TRBV11-2 and TRBJ1-2; TRBD1 matches at 8 bases. The ends lost 4 bases at V and 9 bases at J; junction bases unmatched: 19. Germline-derived CDR1 and CDR2 are SGHAT and FQNNGV. CDR3 size: 17 residues. CDR3 loop: CASSSSFSGTGGVRYTF. CDR3 in DNA: TGTGCCAGCAGCTCATCCTTCTCCGGGACAGGTGGGGTTCGCTACACCTTC.

The rearrangement joins TRBV18 to TRBJ2-7; a weak D match, TRBD2 (6 bases). CDR1 is KGHSH, CDR2 LQKENI, per germline. The CDR3 length is 13 residues. V lost 3 bases and J lost 3, with 9 bases in between. The DNA for the CDR3 is TGTGCCAGCTCACCGCAGGGAGGCTACGAGCAGTACTTC. Translated: CASSPQGGYEQYF.

The J gene is TRBJ2-6, the V gene TRBV6-5; D not certain. V lost 6 bases to trimming and J lost 0 bases, with 6 bases between them. CDR3 length: 14 residues. Germline V gene data show CDR1 as MNHEY and CDR2 as SVGAGI. Here the CDR3 reads CASRDYSGANVLTF. DNA for the CDR3: TGTGCCAGCAGGGATTACTCTGGGGCCAACGTCCTGACTTTC.

The chain couples TRBV7-2 to TRBJ1-3; the D is unclear. Trimming left V 0 bases short and J 0 bases short, with 9 bases between. This CDR3 region has 16 residues. Germline V gene lookup returns CDR1 SGHTA and CDR2 FQGNSA. The CDR3 nucleotides read TGTGCCAGCAGCTTAGCGCGGGTGCCCTCTGGAAACACCATATATTTT. Amino acid sequence: CASSLARVPSGNTIYF.

The rearrangement links TRBV3-1 (or the pseudogene TRBV3-2) to TRBJ2-5; the D gene is possibly TRBD2 (5 bases). V shed 4 bases and J shed 2 bases, with 8 bases lying between them. This CDR3 has 13 amino acids. The germline V gene encodes CDR1 LGHDT and CDR2 YNNKEL (reference sequence). DNA of the CDR3: TGTGCCAGCAGCCGGACTGATCAAGAGACCCAGTACTTC. This encodes CASSRTDQETQYF.

The V gene is TRBV7-9, the J gene TRBJ1-4; no clear D. Trimming took off 2 bases at V and 3 bases at J, with 10 bases between the two ends. Germline V gene data show CDR1 as SEHNR and CDR2 as FQNEAQ (reference sequence). The length of the CDR3 is 15 residues. CDR3 DNA sequence: TGTGCCAGCAGCTTAATTGTCTCGGCTAATGAAAAACTGTTTTTT. It codes for CASSLIVSANEKLFF.

The chain has TRBV28 and TRBJ2-1; 11 positions agree with TRBD2. In germline, CDR1 is MDHEN, CDR2 SYDVKM. The length of the CDR3 is 16 residues. The junction had 8 bases not matched to a gene; V was cut back by 3 bases and J by 7 bases. Written as DNA, the CDR3 is TGTGCCAGCAGTTTTCTCCTAGCGGGAGGTGGGAATGAGCAGTTCTTC. Protein: CASSFLLAGGGNEQFF.

This clone was seen once. For the CDR3, the DNA is TGTGCCAGCAGCTTAGACCGCCAATCCGGGCCCCAGCATTTT. Its protein is CASSLDRQSGPQHF. This sequence joins TRBV11-2 and TRBJ1-5; no firm D call. The CDR3 extends over 14 amino acids. Germline CDR1 and CDR2: SGHAT and FQNNGV. V was pared by 0 bases and J by 9 bases, with 12 bases between. Full variable domain (rest looked up from reference TRBV11-2 and TRBJ1-5): EAGVAQSPRYKIIEKRQSVAFWCNPISGHATLYWYQQILGQGPKLLIQFQNNGVVDDSQLPKDRFSAERLKGVDSTLKIQPAKLEDSAVYLCASSLDRQSGPQHFGDGTRLSIL.

V and J are TRBV11-1 and TRBJ2-7; 8 positions match TRBD2. J lost 3 bases, V lost 4 bases, and 5 bases had no gene match. The CDR3 sequence is 14 residues long. Looked up from germline, CDR1 is SGHAT and CDR2 is FQDESV (reference sequence). In DNA, the CDR3 is TGTGCCAGCAGCTCGGGACTAGTCCACTACGAGCAGTACTTC. It is translated as CASSSGLVHYEQYF. Based on the CDR3 plus reference TRBV11-1 and TRBJ2-7, the full variable domain is EAEVAQSPRYKITEKSQAVAFWCDPISGHATLYWYRQILGQGPELLVQFQDESVVDDSQLPKDRFSAERLKGVDSTLKIQPAELGDSAMYLCASSSGLVHYEQYFGPGTRLTVT.

V and J are TRBV2 and TRBJ1-5, with D perhaps TRBD1 (5 bases). V lost 3 bases, J lost 5 bases, and 11 bases lay in between. The germline V gene encodes CDR1 SNHLY and CDR2 FYNNEI. This CDR3 has 14 residues. CDR3 region: CASSDRAGYQPQHF. In DNA, the CDR3 is TGTGCCAGCAGTGACAGGGCGGGCTATCAGCCCCAGCATTTT.

This chain's CDR3 is CASSQADLWNTEAFF. The CDR3 DNA reads TGTGCCAGCAGCCAAGCGGACTTGTGGAACACTGAAGCTTTCTTT. V gene TRBV3-1 (or the pseudogene TRBV3-2) combines with J gene TRBJ1-1, with D unresolved. The germline CDR1 and CDR2 sequences are LGHDT and YNNKEL (reference sequence). This CDR3 has 15 residues. V was trimmed by 1 base and J by 1 base, leaving 10 bases between them.

The chain combines TRBV24-1 with TRBJ1-2; 8 bases match TRBD1. Germline V gene lookup returns CDR1 KGHDR and CDR2 SFDVKD. CDR3 size: 14 residues. After removal of 4 bases from V and 5 bases from J, the junction contained 5 bases not matched to a gene. CDR3 bases: TGTGCCACCAGTGACAGGACAGGGAATTATGGCTACACCTTC. It specifies CATSDRTGNYGYTF.

V gene TRBV3-1 (or the pseudogene TRBV3-2) combines with J gene TRBJ2-5; 8 nucleotides match TRBD1. J gave up 4 bases and V 2 bases, and 6 bases lay outside the gene matches. The CDR3 consists of 15 residues. Germline lookup yields CDR1 LGHDT and CDR2 YNNKEL (reference sequence). CDR3 nucleotide sequence: TGTGCCAGCAGCCAATACGGACAGGGTCGAGAGACCCAGTACTTC. Translated, it gives CASSQYGQGRETQYF.

The chain is built from TRBV4-1 and TRBJ1-1; a possible D gene is TRBD1 (6 bases). Trimming shortened V by 2 bases and J by 3 bases, and 7 bases separated the two germline ends. The CDR3 is 13 residues long. The germline V gene encodes CDR1 MGHRA and CDR2 YSYEKL. The CDR3 protein is CASSQRQDTEAFF. For the CDR3, the DNA is TGCGCCAGCAGCCAACGACAGGACACTGAAGCTTTCTTT.

The chain joins TRBV11-2 to TRBJ2-1; D remains unclear. Between the trimmed V and J ends, which lost 2 bases and 2 bases, there was a span of 7 bases. CDR3 length: 14 residues. Germline CDR1 and CDR2: SGHAT and FQNNGV. In nucleotides, the CDR3 is TGTGCCAGCAGCTTACTAGTAACCTACAATGAGCAGTTCTTC. This encodes CASSLLVTYNEQFF.

The chain has TRBV5-1 and TRBJ2-3, with D tentatively TRBD2 (5 bases). The CDR3 is 15 residues long. The germline CDR1 and CDR2 sequences are SGHRS and YFSETQ. V lost 0 bases, J lost 1 base, and 9 bases lay in between. The CDR3 protein is CASSLGVSGTDTQYF. For the CDR3, the DNA is TGCGCCAGCAGCTTGGGTGTTAGCGGCACAGATACGCAGTATTTT.